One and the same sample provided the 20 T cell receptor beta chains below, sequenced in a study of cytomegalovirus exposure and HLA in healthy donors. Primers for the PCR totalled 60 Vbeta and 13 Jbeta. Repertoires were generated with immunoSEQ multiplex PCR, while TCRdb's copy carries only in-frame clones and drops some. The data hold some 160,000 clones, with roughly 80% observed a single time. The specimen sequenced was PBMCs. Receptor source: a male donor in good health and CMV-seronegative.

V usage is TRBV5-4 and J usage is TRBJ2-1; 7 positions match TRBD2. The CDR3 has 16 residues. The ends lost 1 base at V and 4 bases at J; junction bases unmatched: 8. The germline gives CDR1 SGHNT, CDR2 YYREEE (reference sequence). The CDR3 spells CASSLSGLAEYNEQFF. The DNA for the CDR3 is TGTGCCAGCAGCTTGTCGGGGCTAGCGGAGTACAATGAGCAGTTCTTC.

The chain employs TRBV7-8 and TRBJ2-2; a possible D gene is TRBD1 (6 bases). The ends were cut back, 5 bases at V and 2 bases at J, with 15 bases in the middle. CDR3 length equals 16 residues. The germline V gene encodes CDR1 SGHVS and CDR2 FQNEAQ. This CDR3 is CASSPDRRHNTGELFF. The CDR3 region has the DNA TGTGCCAGCAGCCCTGACAGGCGACACAACACCGGGGAGCTGTTTTTT.

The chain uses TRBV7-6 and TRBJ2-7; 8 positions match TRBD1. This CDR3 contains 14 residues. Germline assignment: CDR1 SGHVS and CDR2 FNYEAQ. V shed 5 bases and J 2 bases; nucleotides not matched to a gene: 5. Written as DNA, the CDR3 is TGTGCCAGCAGCGCGGGACAGGTTCCCTACGAGCAGTACTTC. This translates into CASSAGQVPYEQYF.

CDR3 protein: CASSAPQRDITNEKLFF. The CDR3 DNA is TGTGCCAGCAGTGCTCCTCAGAGGGACATAACTAATGAAAAACTGTTTTTT. The V and J genes are TRBV25-1 and TRBJ1-4, with a weak D call TRBD1 (6 bases). Germline CDR1 reads MGHDK; CDR2 reads SYGVNS. Trimming took off 4 bases at V and 1 base at J, with 16 bases between the two ends. The CDR3 sequence is 17 residues long.

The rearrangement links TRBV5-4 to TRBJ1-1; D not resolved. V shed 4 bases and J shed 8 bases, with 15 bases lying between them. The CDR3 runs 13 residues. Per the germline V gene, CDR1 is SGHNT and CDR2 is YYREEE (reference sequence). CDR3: CASSPGLLSEAFF. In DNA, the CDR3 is TGTGCCAGCAGCCCCGGACTACTGTCCGAAGCTTTCTTT.

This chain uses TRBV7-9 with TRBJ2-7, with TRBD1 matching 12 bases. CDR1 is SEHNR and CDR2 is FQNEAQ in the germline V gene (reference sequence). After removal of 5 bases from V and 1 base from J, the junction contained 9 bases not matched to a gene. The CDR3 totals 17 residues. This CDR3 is CASSPQPGQGASYEQYF. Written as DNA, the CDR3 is TGTGCCAGCAGCCCTCAACCGGGACAGGGGGCGTCCTACGAGCAGTACTTC.

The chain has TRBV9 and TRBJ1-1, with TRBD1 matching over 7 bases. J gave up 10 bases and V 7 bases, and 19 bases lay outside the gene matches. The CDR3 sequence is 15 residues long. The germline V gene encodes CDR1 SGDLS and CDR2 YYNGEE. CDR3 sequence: CASSRGTAHLGGAFF. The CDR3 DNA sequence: TGTGCCAGCTCTCGAGGGACAGCACATCTCGGGGGAGCTTTCTTT.

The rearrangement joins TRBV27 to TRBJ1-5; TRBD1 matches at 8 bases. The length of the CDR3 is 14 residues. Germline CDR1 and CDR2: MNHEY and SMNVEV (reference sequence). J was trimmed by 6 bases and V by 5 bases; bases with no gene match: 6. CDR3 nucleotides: TGTGCCAGCAGTCCTGACAGGGGAGGTCAGCCCCAGCATTTT. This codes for CASSPDRGGQPQHF.

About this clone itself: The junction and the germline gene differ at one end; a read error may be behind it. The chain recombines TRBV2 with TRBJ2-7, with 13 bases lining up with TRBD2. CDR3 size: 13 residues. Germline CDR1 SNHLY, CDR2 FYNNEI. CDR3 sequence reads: CATDRLAGGPGDF. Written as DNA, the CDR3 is TGTGCCACCGATCGACTAGCGGGGGGCCCCGGGGACTTC.

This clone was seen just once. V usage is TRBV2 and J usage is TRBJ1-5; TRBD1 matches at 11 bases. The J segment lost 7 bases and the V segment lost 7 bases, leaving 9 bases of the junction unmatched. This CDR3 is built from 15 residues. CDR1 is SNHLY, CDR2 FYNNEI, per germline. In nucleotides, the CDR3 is TGTGCCAGCATCCGGGACAGGGGGGGAGGGCAGCCCCAGCATTTT. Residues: CASIRDRGGGQPQHF. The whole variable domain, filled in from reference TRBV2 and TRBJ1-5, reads EPEVTQTPSHQVTQMGQEVILRCVPISNHLYFYWYRQILGQKVEFLVSFYNNEISEKSEIFDDQFSVERPDGSNFTLKIRSTKLEDSAMYFCASIRDRGGGQPQHFGDGTRLSIL.

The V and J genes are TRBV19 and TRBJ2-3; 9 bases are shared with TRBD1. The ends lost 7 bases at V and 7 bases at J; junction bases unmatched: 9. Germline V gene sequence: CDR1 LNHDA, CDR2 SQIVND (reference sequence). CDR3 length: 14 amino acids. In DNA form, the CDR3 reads TGTGCCAGTACCCCGACAGGGGGATGGTATACGCAGTATTTT. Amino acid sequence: CASTPTGGWYTQYF. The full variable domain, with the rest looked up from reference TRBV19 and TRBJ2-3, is DGGITQSPKYLFRKEGQNVTLSCEQNLNHDAMYWYRQDPGQGLRLIYYSQIVNDFQKGDIAEGYSVSREKKESFPLTVTSAQKNPTAFYLCASTPTGGWYTQYFGPGTRLTVL.

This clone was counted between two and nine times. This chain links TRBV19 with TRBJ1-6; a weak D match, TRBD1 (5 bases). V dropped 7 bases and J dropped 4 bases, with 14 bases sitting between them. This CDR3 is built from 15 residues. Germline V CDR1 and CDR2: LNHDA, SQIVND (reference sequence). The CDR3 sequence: CASTVVGGYNSPLHF. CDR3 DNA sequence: TGTGCCAGTACGGTCGTGGGGGGATATAATTCACCCCTCCACTTT.

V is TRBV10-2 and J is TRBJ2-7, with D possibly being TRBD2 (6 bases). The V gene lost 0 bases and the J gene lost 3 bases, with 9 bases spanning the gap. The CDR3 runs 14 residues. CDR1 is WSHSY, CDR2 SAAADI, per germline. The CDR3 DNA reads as TGCGCCAGCAGTGAGTCGAGGACTAACTACGAGCAGTACTTC. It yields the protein CASSESRTNYEQYF.

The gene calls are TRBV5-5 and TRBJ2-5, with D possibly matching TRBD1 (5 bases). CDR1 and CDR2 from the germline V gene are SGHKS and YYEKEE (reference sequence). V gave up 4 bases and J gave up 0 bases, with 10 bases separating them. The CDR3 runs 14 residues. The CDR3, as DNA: TGTGCCAGCAGCCGCGACAGATACCAAGAGACCCAGTACTTC. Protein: CASSRDRYQETQYF.

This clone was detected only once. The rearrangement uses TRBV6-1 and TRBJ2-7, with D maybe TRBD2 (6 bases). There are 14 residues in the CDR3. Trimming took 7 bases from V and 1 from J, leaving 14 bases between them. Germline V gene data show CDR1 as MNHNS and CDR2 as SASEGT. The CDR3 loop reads CASTHGTRSYEQYF. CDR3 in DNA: TGTGCCAGCACACACGGGACTCGGTCCTACGAGCAGTACTTC.

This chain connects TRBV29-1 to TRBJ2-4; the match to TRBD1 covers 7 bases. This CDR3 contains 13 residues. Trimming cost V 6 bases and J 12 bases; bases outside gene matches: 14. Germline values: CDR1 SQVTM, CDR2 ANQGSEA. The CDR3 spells CSVAPRGRDSQYF. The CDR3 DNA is TGCAGCGTAGCTCCAAGGGGGCGTGACAGTCAGTACTTC. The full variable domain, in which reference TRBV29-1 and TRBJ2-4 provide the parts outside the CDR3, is SAVISQKPSRDICQRGTSLTIQCQVDSQVTMMFWYRQQPGQSLTLIATANQGSEATYESGFVIDKFPISRPNLTFSTLTVSNMSPEDSSIYLCSVAPRGRDSQYFGAGTRLSVL.

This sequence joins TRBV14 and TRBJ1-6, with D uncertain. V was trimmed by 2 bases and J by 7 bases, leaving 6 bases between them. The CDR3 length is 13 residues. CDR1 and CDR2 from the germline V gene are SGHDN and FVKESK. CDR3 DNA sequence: TGTGCCAGCAGCCAACTACAGAATTCACCCCTCCACTTT. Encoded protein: CASSQLQNSPLHF. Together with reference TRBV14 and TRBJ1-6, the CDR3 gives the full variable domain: EAGVTQFPSHSVIEKGQTVTLRCDPISGHDNLYWYRRVMGKEIKFLLHFVKESKQDESGMPNNRFLAERTGGTYSTLKVQPAELEDSGVYFCASSQLQNSPLHFGNGTRLTVT.

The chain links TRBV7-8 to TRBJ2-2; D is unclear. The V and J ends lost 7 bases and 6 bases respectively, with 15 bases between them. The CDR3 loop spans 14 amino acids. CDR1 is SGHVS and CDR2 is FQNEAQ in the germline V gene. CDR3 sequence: CASTERSRPGELFF. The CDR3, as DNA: TGTGCCAGCACCGAAAGAAGCCGCCCCGGGGAGCTGTTTTTT. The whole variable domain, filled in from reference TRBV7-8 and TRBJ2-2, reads GAGVSQSPRYKVAKRGQDVALRCDPISGHVSLFWYQQALGQGPEFLTYFQNEAQLDKSGLPSDRFFAERPEGSVSTLKIQRTQQEDSAVYLCASTERSRPGELFFGEGSRLTVL.

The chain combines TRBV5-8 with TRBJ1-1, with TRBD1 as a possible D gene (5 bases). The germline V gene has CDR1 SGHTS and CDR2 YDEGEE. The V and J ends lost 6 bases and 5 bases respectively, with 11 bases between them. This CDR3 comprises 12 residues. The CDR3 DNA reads TGTGCCAGCAACCTCAGGGTTACTGAAGCTTTCTTT. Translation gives CASNLRVTEAFF.

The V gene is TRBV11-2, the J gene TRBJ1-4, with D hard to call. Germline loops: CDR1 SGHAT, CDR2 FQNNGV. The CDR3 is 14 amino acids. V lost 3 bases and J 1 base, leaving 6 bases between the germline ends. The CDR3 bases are TGTGCCAGCAGCTTCGGGGTAACTAATGAAAAACTGTTTTTT. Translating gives CASSFGVTNEKLFF.